Described below is a single T cell receptor beta chain sequence and its context. Its antigen is undetermined. The method was immunoSEQ multiplex PCR; TCRdb's version includes in-frame clones alone and lacks a portion of them. In the table there are under 1,900,000 clones, approximately 98.5% of which are singletons. Healthy and HIV-negative, the adult donors had no recent acute infections or vaccinations. Both subsets, CD45RA+ naive and CD45RA-negative memory, were split from the CD4+ cells. The data stem from a study of shared clonotypes between healthy human individuals. Study-wide background: A donor's plate count was three for CD4 naive and three for CD4 memory; CD8 naive had two and CD8 memory one. Notes on the study in general: The sampled material consisted only of blood, and tissue repertoires are likely to differ.

The sequencing sample was made of naive CD4+ T cells sorted from blood. Subset here: CD45RA+ positively selected. This clonotype originated in a man aged 30 to 39 in good health.

The CDR3 loop is CASSLGGTGGNTEAFF. The DNA for the CDR3 is TGTGCCAGCAGCTTAGGGGGGACAGGGGGCAACACTGAAGCTTTCTTT. V is TRBV11-3 and J is TRBJ1-1, with TRBD1 matching 12 bases. CDR3 length equals 16 residues. CDR1 and CDR2 (germline): SGHNT, YENEEA. With 1 base clipped from V and 2 bases from J, the junction kept 2 bases outside the gene matches.